Following are 5 T cell receptor beta chains from one sample sequenced in a study of blood T cell repertoires in COVID-19. Produced via immunoSEQ multiplex PCR; TCRdb's table is partial and in-frame only. The sample shows 100,000 or so clones, approximately 90% of them seen only once. Input material: peripheral blood. All receptors come from a woman of 80 years or more with acute or convalescent COVID-19.

V gene TRBV5-1 combines with J gene TRBJ2-3; 10 nucleotides match TRBD2. The length of the CDR3 is 16 residues. V shed 4 bases and J 5 bases; nucleotides not matched to a gene: 10. Germline V lookup: CDR1 SGHRS, CDR2 YFSETQ. Written as DNA, the CDR3 is TGCGCCAGCAGCCTGACGGGGACTAGCGTCGGAGATACGCAGTATTTT. This codes for CASSLTGTSVGDTQYF.

V gene TRBV4-3 combines with J gene TRBJ1-1; 8 positions agree with TRBD1. After removal of 2 bases from V and 4 bases from J, the junction contained 6 bases not matched to a gene. The CDR3 consists of 15 residues. Germline assignment: CDR1 LGHNA and CDR2 YSLEER. The CDR3 spells CASSQTTGGSTEAFF. In DNA, the CDR3 is TGCGCCAGCAGCCAAACAACAGGGGGTAGCACTGAAGCTTTCTTT.

V usage is TRBV10-3 and J usage is TRBJ2-2; 10 bases align to TRBD1. The V and J ends lost 10 bases and 2 bases, in that order; junction bases with no gene match: 4. The CDR3 is 14 residues long. Germline loops: CDR1 ENHRY, CDR2 SYGVKD. The CDR3 nucleotides are TGTGCCACCCGGGACAGGGGAAACACCGGGGAGCTGTTTTTT. Amino acids: CATRDRGNTGELFF.

J is TRBJ1-4 and V is TRBV30; TRBD1 agrees at 7 bases. V gave up 2 bases and J gave up 5 bases; unmatched junction bases: 2. The CDR3 extends over 13 amino acids. From germline, CDR1 is GTSNPN and CDR2 SVGIG (reference sequence). DNA of the CDR3: TGTGCCTGGAGTCAGGGGGTAAATGAAAAACTGTTTTTT. The encoded protein is CAWSQGVNEKLFF.

This clone showed up just a few times. The chain recombines TRBV11-2 with TRBJ1-6, with 7 bases matching TRBD1. Germline values: CDR1 SGHAT, CDR2 FQNNGV. The CDR3 runs to 17 residues. Trimming cost V 6 bases and J 2 bases; bases outside gene matches: 10. This CDR3 reads CASSTIMGQTYNSPLHF. For the CDR3, the DNA is TGTGCCAGCAGTACGATAATGGGACAGACCTATAATTCACCCCTCCACTTT.